Detailed here is one T cell receptor (beta chain). Its antigen is not yet known. There are no base qualities to consult, and no much larger clone falls within one base. Stable Graves' hyperthyroidism was defined as no progression to ophthalmopathy during 18 months of follow-up. Hyperthyroidism patients were newly diagnosed, had a disease duration of under 2 months, and were aged 18 to 65 years. The study excluded patients with uncontrolled infections, other autoimmune diseases, pregnancy or lactation. Diagnoses were established on the basis of clinical symptoms, serum thyroxine and TRAb, thyroid ultrasound, and orbital computed tomography. PBMCs were isolated from approximately 10 ml of fresh peripheral blood by Ficoll-Paque density gradient centrifugation. Total RNA was extracted with Trizol reagent, and quality was checked on an Agilent 2100 Bioanalyzer. The data originate from a study of T cells in Graves' hyperthyroidism and ophthalmopathy (dated by TCRdb to between 2017 and 2020). As for the study more broadly: Peripheral blood was sampled at the time of initial diagnosis, prior to any treatment. The 100 discovery patients were divided at random into training and test sets in a 7:3 ratio. After blood sampling, hyperthyroidism patients were treated with methimazole at a starting dose of 30 mg daily, and ophthalmopathy patients were treated with high-dose intravenous methylprednisolone. A discovery cohort of around 98 patients, approximately 44 with Graves' ophthalmopathy and about 58 with stable Graves' hyperthyroidism, was used to find distinguishing TCR V-J signatures. The study also compared thyroid tissue and blood T-cell repertoires from more than five Graves' hyperthyroidism patients. The paper describes TCR Vbeta CDR3 sequencing of about 140 peripheral blood samples, made up of 43 ophthalmopathy patients, around 78 hyperthyroidism patients and 17 progressor patients. Prospective prediction of ophthalmopathy was tested in an independent validation cohort consisting of some 19 hyperthyroidism patients and approximately 16 patients who later progressed to ophthalmopathy. What the authors observed across the whole study: Most expanded thyroid clonotypes (frequency above 0.001) were also detected in blood, suggesting blood repertoires may reflect thyroid immune responses. Sample size was not statistically predetermined, and blinding of investigators to group allocation was not performed. In validation, the model predicted progression to ophthalmopathy with approximately 70% sensitivity and roughly 75% specificity, a median of 6.5 months before onset. A model built on a 13 V-J signature distinguished ophthalmopathy from stable hyperthyroidism, reaching about 89% sensitivity and about 81% specificity in cross-validation and 80%/75% in testing.

TCR beta CDR3 regions were amplified from RNA transcripts. The TCR CDR3 was subjected to a first round of RT-PCR using the HTBI primer set and the Qiagen OneStep RT-PCR kit. Libraries were constructed in a second round of multiplex PCR, after which size selection and purification were carried out. Sequencing of the libraries was done on an Illumina HiSeq2000 using paired-end 100 bp reads. The paper's processing steps were these. SOAPnuke was used to process the raw data, removing reads that contained adapters or uncalled bases, had a mean Phred below 15, or lacked an exact match to the constant primer or identifier. COPE v1.2.5 was used to merge high-quality paired reads, and clonotypes were defined as unique nucleotide sequences. Clonotypes were aligned to IMGT TRBV, TRBD and TRBJ reference segments using MiTCR v1.1. The analysis included only V-J combinations with a frequency above 0.0001, which together covered 99% to 99.2% of the repertoires. A TCS score was defined as the ratio between F50 (clonal expansion) and ExV (chaos), using BLOSUM62-based TCRdist between CDR3 peptides within each V-J. Welch's t-statistics and random forest reduced several hundred V-J features to roughly 13, which were used in a naive Bayes classifier (R e1071). In-frame beta chains were kept once TCRdb had trimmed the public reads at Q25 with fastp and called clones with MiXCR. Identical CDR3 protein sequences are pooled into one entry, listed with their most common genes and DNA. TCRdb, rather than the study authors, made the V and J calls. Within this sample are roughly 740,000 distinct CDR3 sequences, with less than 20% of them counted one time only. The ten top clones hold around 7.7% of the sample.

Sequences MDHEN (CDR1) and SYDVKM (CDR2) are obtained from the germline V gene. The CDR3, from cysteine to phenylalanine, totals 15 residues. The CDR3 DNA has 45 bases and is translated from base 1. The junction carries 17 bases between V and J, which are trimmed by 7 bases and 4 bases respectively. The TCR was taken from a man younger than 35 with Graves' hyperthyroidism. The sequencing input was blood. The chain is assembled from TRBV28 and TRBJ2-1; the best D guess is TRBD1, with 5 bases matching. The nucleotides read TGTGCCAGCACCCCCAGACAGAGCGCTTACAATGAGCAGTTCTTC. The encoded protein is CASTPRQSAYNEQFF.